These T cell receptor beta chains were read from a single sample in a study of cytomegalovirus exposure and HLA in healthy donors. Method: immunoSEQ multiplex PCR; TCRdb's copy keeps in-frame clones and lacks some. The data contain 250,000 or so clones, approximately 82% of them seen just once; the ten biggest clones take up about 8%. Sequencing input: PBMCs. Source of these receptors: a woman aged 55-70 years in good health and CMV-seropositive. Each CDR3 is given with its conserved first and last residue. Fields, in order: J gene, clone size, V gene, CDR3 protein. For some rows the clone size is stated as once, few or many, or as a class when expanded; others skip it.

j_gene: TRBJ1-5
abundance: NA
v_gene: TRBV19
CDR3aa: CASHSGQGVHQPQHF

j_gene: TRBJ2-1
abundance: NA
v_gene: TRBV7-9
CDR3aa: CASSSAGLAGAYNEQFF

j_gene: TRBJ1-3
abundance: NA
v_gene: TRBV19
CDR3aa: CASSTPRTAGSGNTIYF

j_gene: TRBJ1-4
abundance: NA
v_gene: TRBV5-1
CDR3aa: CASSLQGGTNEKLFF

j_gene: TRBJ1-2
abundance: NA
v_gene: TRBV4-1
CDR3aa: CASSQEIRVNYGYTF

j_gene: TRBJ1-3
abundance: NA
v_gene: TRBV5-1
CDR3aa: CASSLEAGGVAYF

j_gene: TRBJ2-1
abundance: NA
v_gene: TRBV9
CDR3aa: CASSVRGWGDEQFF

j_gene: TRBJ2-3
abundance: NA
v_gene: TRBV9
CDR3aa: CASSGPTGVADTQYF

j_gene: TRBJ2-5
abundance: few
v_gene: TRBV7-2
CDR3aa: CASSLGGTGISKWETQYF

j_gene: TRBJ1-2
abundance: NA
v_gene: TRBV2
CDR3aa: CASSEWGTAYGYTF

j_gene: TRBJ1-1
abundance: NA
v_gene: TRBV6-6
CDR3aa: CASSSTGSSGTEAFF

j_gene: TRBJ2-5
abundance: NA
v_gene: TRBV5-8
CDR3aa: CASSLAGYETQYF

j_gene: TRBJ1-4
abundance: NA
v_gene: TRBV5-1
CDR3aa: CASSLEAGGNEKLFF

j_gene: TRBJ2-1
abundance: NA
v_gene: TRBV5-6
CDR3aa: CASSFMGQSPYNEQFF

j_gene: TRBJ1-6
abundance: NA
v_gene: TRBV5-6
CDR3aa: CASSLVSGVVSPLHF

j_gene: TRBJ1-1
abundance: NA
v_gene: TRBV11-2
CDR3aa: CASGTGLLEAFF